These 5 T cell receptor beta chains originate from one sample sequenced in a study of early T cells in non-severe SARS-CoV-2 infection. TCRdb re-called the 5' RACE reads through MiXCR, storing one row per CDR3 protein. Counted here are roughly 120,000 distinct CDR3 sequences, 10% to 15% occurring once; the ten biggest clones make up 3.5% to 4%. The sample was whole blood, taken at baseline. The receptors derive from an adult who was a healthcare worker with PCR-confirmed SARS-CoV-2 infection or an uninfected control (not recorded which).

About this clonotype: Compared with germline, one end of the junction differs, possibly owing to a read error. This chain uses TRBV15 with TRBJ2-3; D might be TRBD1 or TRBD2, each matching 5 bases. The CDR3 spans 14 residues. Per the germline V gene, CDR1 is LNHNV and CDR2 is YYDKDF (reference sequence). In nucleotides, the CDR3 is TGTGCCACCAGGGGGGTAGCTAACACATATACGCAGTATTTT. Translated, it gives CATRGVANTYTQYF.

This clonotype has a handful of counts. The J gene is TRBJ2-3, the V gene TRBV12-3 or TRBV12-4, with D possibly matching TRBD2 (5 bases). The CDR3 sequence is 15 residues long. Between the trimmed V and J ends, which lost 5 bases and 1 base, there was a span of 13 bases. The CDR3 region is CASSARRTGTDTQYF. Written as DNA, the CDR3 is TGTGCCAGCAGTGCCCGGAGGACTGGCACAGATACGCAGTATTTT.

The J gene is TRBJ1-2, the V gene TRBV4-2; D may be TRBD1 (6 bases). V was cut by 0 bases and J by 1 base, with 12 bases left in between. CDR3 length: 16 residues. Germline V lookup: CDR1 LGHNA, CDR2 YNFKEQ. CDR3 residues: CASSQDIGQNNYGYTF. CDR3 sequence (DNA): TGTGCCAGCAGCCAAGATATCGGACAGAATAACTATGGCTACACCTTC.

This clonotype has just a few counts. The chain recombines TRBV4-1 with TRBJ2-3; D ambiguous. V was trimmed by 1 base and J by 2 bases, leaving 10 bases between them. Looked up from germline, CDR1 is MGHRA and CDR2 is YSYEKL. The CDR3 has 15 amino acids. The CDR3 coding sequence is TGCGCCAGCAGCCAAGTTTCGCGGATCACAGATACGCAGTATTTT. Translated, it gives CASSQVSRITDTQYF.

The chain has TRBV12-3 or TRBV12-4 and TRBJ2-2; D remains unclear. Trimming shortened V by 1 base and J by 2 bases, and 11 bases separated the two germline ends. The CDR3 has 16 residues. The CDR3 bases are TGTGCCAGCAGTTTAGAGGTCGGTCTTAACACCGGGGAGCTGTTTTTT. This codes for CASSLEVGLNTGELFF.